This T cell receptor (beta chain) was identified during a study of human T cells and chemical hapten exposure. Study-level information: All patients underwent weekly scalp dosing with diphenylcyclopropenone for the full roughly 25-week study.

Stated time point: pre-sensitization, week 0. As to treatment: therapeutic diphenylcyclopropenone sensitization with weekly scalp DPC. Before extraction, the whole blood was not fractionated, and total RNA was taken from it. Germline V lookup: CDR1 LGHNT, CDR2 FRNRAP. V trimming: 1 base; J trimming: 9 bases; junction bases outside the gene matches: 13. CDR3 size: 16 residues. The sample holds a few counts of this clonotype. From the RACE reads, TCRdb called clonotypes with MiXCR, one entry per CDR3 protein. Altogether more than 300,000 distinct CDR3 sequences are present, approximately 5.1% being singletons, with the ten largest covering 2.5% to 3%.

The sequence was collected from a woman aged 50 to 60 with alopecia areata. Some clones in this sample may be carry-over from other donors' samples. This specimen was whole blood, taken in connection with sensitization to the hapten diphenylcyclopropenone (DPC). This chain links TRBV12-5 with TRBJ2-5; 8 bases align to TRBD2. The CDR3 nucleotides are TGTGCTAGTGGTTTGGGTAGCGGGGTGGAGAAAGACGCCCAGTACTTC. This translates into CASGLGSGVEKDAQYF.